This TCR beta chain was found in a study of T cell clusters in autoimmune cytopenias. Study-wide results and limits: TRB repertoire shifts in secondary cytopenia and chronic lymphocytic leukemia mostly reflected lymphoma, not autoimmunity.

Some 40,000 genome equivalents of blood DNA were amplified for TRB. One tube held mixed TRB-A and TRB-B primer pools for touch-down PCR. Each CDR3 protein gets one entry in TCRdb, which reprocessed the multiplex PCR reads and gives no DNA. This table lists 2,500 to 3,500 distinct CDR3 sequences. CDR1 is LNHDA and CDR2 is SQIVND in the germline V gene (reference sequence). This CDR3 is 13 amino acids long. Judged by frequency, this clonotype is medium-sized. Its antigen remains unidentified. The TCR sequence derives from a human donor with an autoimmune cytopenia or autoimmune hepatitis (not recorded which). This chain joins TRBV19 and TRBJ1-1. The sequenced material came from peripheral blood. The CDR3 region is CASSISVNTEAFF.